The 2 T cell receptor beta chains presented below share a single source sample, sequenced in a study of cytomegalovirus exposure and HLA in healthy donors. A multiplex PCR was run with 60 Vbeta primers and 13 Jbeta primers. Assay used: immunoSEQ multiplex PCR; TCRdb lists only in-frame clones, some missing. The repertoire consists of about 52,000 clones, with 65% to 80% occurring once and the leading ten covering less than 9.5%. The material sequenced was PBMCs. These TCRs come from a woman aged 45-60 years in good health and CMV-seronegative.

The chain's CDR3 is CSVDPGSGETQYF. For the CDR3, the DNA is TGCAGCGTTGATCCAGGGTCAGGAGAGACCCAGTACTTC. The chain recombines TRBV29-1 with TRBJ2-5, with D possibly TRBD1 on 5 matching bases. Germline V gives CDR1 SQVTM, CDR2 ANQGSEA. Deletions cut 3 bases from V and 4 bases from J, with 12 bases between. The CDR3 is made up of 13 amino acids.

The chain combines TRBV7-9 with TRBJ1-1; weak D call: TRBD1 (5 bases). The V end was cut by 5 bases, the J end by 1 base, with 8 bases between. The CDR3 contains 13 residues. CDR1 is SEHNR and CDR2 is FQNEAQ in the germline V gene (reference sequence). CDR3 in DNA: TGTGCCAGCAGCGCACAGGAGAACACTGAAGCTTTCTTT. It yields the protein CASSAQENTEAFF.